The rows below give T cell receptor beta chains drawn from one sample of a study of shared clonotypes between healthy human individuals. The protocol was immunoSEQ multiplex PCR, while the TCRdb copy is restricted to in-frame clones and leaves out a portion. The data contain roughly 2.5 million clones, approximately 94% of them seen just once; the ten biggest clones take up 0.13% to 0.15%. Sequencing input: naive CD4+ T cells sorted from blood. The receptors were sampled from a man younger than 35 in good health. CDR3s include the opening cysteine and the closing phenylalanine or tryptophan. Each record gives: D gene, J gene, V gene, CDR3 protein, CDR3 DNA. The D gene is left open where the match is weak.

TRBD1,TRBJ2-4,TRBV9,CASSGEAGTGDGAKNIQYF,TGTGCCAGCAGCGGAGAGGCCGGGACAGGGGATGGGGCCAAAAACATTCAGTACTTC
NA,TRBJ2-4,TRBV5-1,CASSLAISVQAKNIQYF,TGCGCCAGCAGCTTGGCCATTTCCGTCCAAGCCAAAAACATTCAGTACTTC
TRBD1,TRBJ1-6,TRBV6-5,CASTHPQGGSPLHF,TGTGCCAGCACCCACCCACAGGGGGGTTCACCCCTCCACTTT
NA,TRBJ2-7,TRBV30,CAWSPTGPAYEQYF,TGTGCCTGGAGTCCAACAGGGCCCGCCTACGAGCAGTACTTC
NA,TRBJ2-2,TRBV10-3,CASVRDSTGELFF,TGTGCCAGCGTAAGGGATTCCACCGGGGAGCTGTTTTTT
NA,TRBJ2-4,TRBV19,CASSPPPGRDKNIQYF,TGTGCCAGTAGCCCCCCCCCGGGACGTGACAAAAACATTCAGTACTTC
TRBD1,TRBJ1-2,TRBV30,CAWSVDRAGYYGYTF,TGTGCCTGGAGTGTAGACAGGGCGGGGTACTATGGCTACACCTTC
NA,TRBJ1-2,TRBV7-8,CASSLVEDSGGYTF,TGTGCCAGCAGCTTAGTGGAGGACAGTGGTGGGTACACCTTC
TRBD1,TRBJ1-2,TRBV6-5,CASRTGLANYGYTF,TGTGCCAGCAGGACAGGGCTCGCTAACTATGGCTACACCTTC
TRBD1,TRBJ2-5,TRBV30,CAWSRGPGTFETQYF,TGTGCCTGGAGCAGGGGGCCAGGGACTTTCGAGACCCAGTACTTC